This record looks at one T cell receptor beta chain sequence and its context. Assay used: immunoSEQ multiplex PCR; TCRdb lists only in-frame clones, some missing. The sample includes fewer than 95,000 clones, around 90% seen only once; the top ten take 0.2% to 0.25%. The data belong to a study of technical replicates of blood from a handful of donors. Trimming at V came to 6 bases and at J to 4 bases, leaving 8 bases not matched to a gene. CDR1 and CDR2 from the germline V gene are LNHDA and SQIVND (reference sequence). This CDR3 region has 15 residues. The chain employs TRBV19 and TRBJ2-1, with 8 nucleotides matching TRBD1. The receptor comes from a human donor in good health. Sequenced material: T cells isolated from PBMCs. The CDR3 is CASRPGQGGYNEQFF. Written as DNA, the CDR3 is TGTGCCAGTAGACCCGGACAGGGAGGTTACAATGAGCAGTTCTTC. Together with reference TRBV19 and TRBJ2-1, the CDR3 gives the full variable domain: DGGITQSPKYLFRKEGQNVTLSCEQNLNHDAMYWYRQDPGQGLRLIYYSQIVNDFQKGDIAEGYSVSREKKESFPLTVTSAQKNPTAFYLCASRPGQGGYNEQFFGPGTRLTVL.